This TCR beta chain was recorded in a study of CD8 T cells in ankylosing spondylitis. TCRdb re-called the 5' RACE reads through MiXCR, storing one row per CDR3 protein. Altogether about 130,000 distinct CDR3 sequences are present, around 7% being singletons, with the ten largest covering 10% to 15%. Whole-study results and caveats: Ankylosing spondylitis blood appeared to carry a characteristic TCR beta motif of roughly eight highly homologous variants.

V lost 0 bases, J lost 4 bases, and 5 bases stayed unmatched. The germline V gene has CDR1 SGHRS and CDR2 YFSETQ. CDR3 length equals 15 residues. This clonotype turned up a few times. No antigen is known for it. The V gene is TRBV5-1, the J gene TRBJ2-3; 7 bases match TRBD1. The sample was blood, either unsorted or a sorted T cell fraction (not recorded which). The sequence was collected from a male donor with ankylosing spondylitis or in good health (not recorded which). The CDR3 sequence is CASSLGDRVPDTQYF. CDR3 bases: TGCGCCAGCAGCTTGGGAGACAGGGTCCCAGATACGCAGTATTTT.